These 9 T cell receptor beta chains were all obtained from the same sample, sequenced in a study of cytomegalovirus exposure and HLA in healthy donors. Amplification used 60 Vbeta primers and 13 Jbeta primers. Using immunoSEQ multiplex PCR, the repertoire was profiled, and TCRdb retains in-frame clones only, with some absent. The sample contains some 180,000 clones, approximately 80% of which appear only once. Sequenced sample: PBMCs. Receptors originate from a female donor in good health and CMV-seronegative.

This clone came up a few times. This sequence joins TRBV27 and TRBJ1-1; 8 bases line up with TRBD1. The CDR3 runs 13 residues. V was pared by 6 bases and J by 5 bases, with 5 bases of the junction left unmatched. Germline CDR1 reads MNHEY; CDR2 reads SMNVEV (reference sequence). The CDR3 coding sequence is TGTGCCAGCAGCCTAACAGGGGGGACTGAAGCTTTCTTT. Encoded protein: CASSLTGGTEAFF.

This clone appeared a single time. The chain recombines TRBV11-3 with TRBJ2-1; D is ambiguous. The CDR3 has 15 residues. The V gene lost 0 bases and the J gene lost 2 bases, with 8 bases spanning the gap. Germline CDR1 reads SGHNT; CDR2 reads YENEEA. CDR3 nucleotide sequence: TGTGCCAGCAGCTTAGAGGCCCAGGCCTACAATGAGCAGTTCTTC. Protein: CASSLEAQAYNEQFF.

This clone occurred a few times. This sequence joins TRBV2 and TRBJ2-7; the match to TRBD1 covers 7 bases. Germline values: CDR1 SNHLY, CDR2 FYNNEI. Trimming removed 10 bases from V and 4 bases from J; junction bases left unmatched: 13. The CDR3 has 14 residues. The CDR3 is CATRNRGSTYEQYF. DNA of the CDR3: TGTGCCACAAGAAACAGGGGTAGCACTTACGAGCAGTACTTC.

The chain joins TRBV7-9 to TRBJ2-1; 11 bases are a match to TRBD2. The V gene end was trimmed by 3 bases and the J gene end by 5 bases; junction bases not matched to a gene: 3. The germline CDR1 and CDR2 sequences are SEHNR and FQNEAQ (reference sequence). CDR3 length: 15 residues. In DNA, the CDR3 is TGTGCCAGCAGCTTTAGCGGGGGGGCCAACAATGAGCAGTTCTTC. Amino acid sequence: CASSFSGGANNEQFF.

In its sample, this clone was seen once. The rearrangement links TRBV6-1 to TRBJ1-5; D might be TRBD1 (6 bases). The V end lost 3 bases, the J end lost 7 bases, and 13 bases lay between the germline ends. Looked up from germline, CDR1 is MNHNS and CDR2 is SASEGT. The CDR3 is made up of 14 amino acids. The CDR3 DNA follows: TGTGCCAGCAGTGAGGGGGCAGGGTGGCAGCCCCAGCATTTT. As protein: CASSEGAGWQPQHF.

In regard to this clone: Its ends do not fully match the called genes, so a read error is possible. CDR3 in DNA: TGCAGCGTTGAAGATCTCAAACTAGCGGGAGGGGATGAGCGGTTCTTC. Its protein is CSVEDLKLAGGDERFF. The rearrangement uses TRBV29-1 and TRBJ2-1; 13 bases are a match to TRBD2. The CDR3 loop spans 16 amino acids. Per germline, CDR1 SQVTM and CDR2 ANQGSEA.

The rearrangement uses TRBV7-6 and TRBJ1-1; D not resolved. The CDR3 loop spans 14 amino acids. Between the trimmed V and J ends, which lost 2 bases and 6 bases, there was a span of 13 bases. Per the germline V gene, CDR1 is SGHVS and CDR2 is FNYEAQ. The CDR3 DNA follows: TGTGCCAGCAGCTTAACGGGCGGCGGGTCTGAAGCTTTCTTT. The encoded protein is CASSLTGGGSEAFF.

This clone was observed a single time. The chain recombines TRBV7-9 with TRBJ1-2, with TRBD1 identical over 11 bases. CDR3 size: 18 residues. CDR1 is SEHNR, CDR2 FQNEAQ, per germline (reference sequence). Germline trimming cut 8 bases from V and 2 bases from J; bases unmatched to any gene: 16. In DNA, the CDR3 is TGTGCCAGCGACGACGGACAGGGGGCATCGTTTTGGAACTATGGCTACACCTTC. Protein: CASDDGQGASFWNYGYTF.

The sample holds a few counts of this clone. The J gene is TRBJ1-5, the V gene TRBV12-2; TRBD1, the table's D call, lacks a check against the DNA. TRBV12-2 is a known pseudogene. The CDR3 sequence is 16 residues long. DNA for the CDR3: TGTGCAAGTCGCCCCCGTCGGGGACACAGCAATCAGCCCCAGCATTTT. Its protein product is CASRPRRGHSNQPQHF.